This T cell receptor beta chain was observed in a study of blood T cell repertoires in COVID-19. The CDR3 loop spans 16 amino acids. V shed 3 bases and J shed 5 bases, with 19 bases lying between them. From germline, CDR1 is LNHDA and CDR2 SQIVND (reference sequence). Authors' processing steps: By means of reference gene primer amplification, nucleated cell counts were estimated. Sequenced by immunoSEQ multiplex PCR; TCRdb stores in-frame clones only, minus some. D and trimming come from the DNA, and the V and J calls and clone size come from that table. The sample holds about 400,000 clones, around 89% seen once. Cohorts were based on clinical histories the participants reported.

Specimen: PBMCs or T cells enriched from blood (not recorded which). The source of this sequence is a woman in her twenties or thirties with acute COVID-19. V gene TRBV19 combines with J gene TRBJ1-2, with D possibly matching TRBD1 (5 bases). CDR3 in amino acids: CASSIGLGGRIYGYTF. CDR3 DNA sequence: TGTGCCAGTAGTATTGGTCTGGGGGGACGGATATATGGCTACACCTTC.